The clone carrying this TCR beta chain was counted at least ten times. CDR1 is LNHNV, CDR2 YYDKDF, per germline (reference sequence). The CDR3 spans 16 residues. V was trimmed by 1 base and J by 3 bases, leaving 16 bases between them. The sample comes from a study of T-cell reconstitution after alpha-beta-depleted transplantation in children. Unique molecular identifiers featured in how the TCRbeta library was prepared. TCRdb re-called the PCR reads with MiXCR, one entry per CDR3 protein. The table records 400,000 to 550,000 distinct CDR3 sequences, roughly 10% of them present only once. This receptor was taken from a child aged 2-15 years with inherited bone marrow failure, due to receive a stem cell transplant. Sample: PBMCs, taken before TCRalphabeta/CD19-depleted stem cell transplant. V gene TRBV15 combines with J gene TRBJ2-7, with D possibly TRBD2 on 6 matching bases. The CDR3 reads CATSRGAGKGNYEQYF. In nucleotides, the CDR3 is TGTGCCACCAGCAGAGGTGCGGGGAAGGGAAACTACGAGCAGTACTTC.